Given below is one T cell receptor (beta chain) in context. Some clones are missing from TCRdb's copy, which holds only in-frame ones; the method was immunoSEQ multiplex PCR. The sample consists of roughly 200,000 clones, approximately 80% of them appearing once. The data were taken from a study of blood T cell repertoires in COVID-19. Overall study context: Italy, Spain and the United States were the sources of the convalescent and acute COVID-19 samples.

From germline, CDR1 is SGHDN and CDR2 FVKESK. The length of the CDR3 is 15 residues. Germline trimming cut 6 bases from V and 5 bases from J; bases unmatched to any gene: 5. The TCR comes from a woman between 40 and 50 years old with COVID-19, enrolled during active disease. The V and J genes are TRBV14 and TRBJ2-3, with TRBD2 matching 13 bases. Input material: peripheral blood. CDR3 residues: CASRGLAGIGDTQYF. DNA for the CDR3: TGTGCCAGCAGGGGACTAGCGGGGATTGGAGATACGCAGTATTTT.